The next 6 T cell receptor beta chains were all read from a single sample in a study of cytomegalovirus exposure and HLA in healthy donors. The PCR was carried out with 60 Vbeta primers and 13 Jbeta primers. Measured with immunoSEQ multiplex PCR; TCRdb has only the in-frame clones, and not every one. The data show some 160,000 clones, around three quarters seen once. Material for sequencing was PBMCs. The receptors were gathered from a man aged 40-49 years in good health and CMV-seronegative.

The V and J genes are TRBV5-1 and TRBJ2-5, with 11 bases fitting TRBD2. Germline V CDR1 and CDR2: SGHRS, YFSETQ. The junction had 12 bases not matched to a gene; V was cut back by 4 bases and J by 1 base. The CDR3 covers 18 residues. In DNA, the CDR3 is TGCGCCAGCAGCCGTGGTCCCTCCGGGACTAGCGGCCAAGAGACCCAGTACTTC. Translated: CASSRGPSGTSGQETQYF.

This clone was observed once. This chain uses TRBV5-4 with TRBJ2-1; no clear D. Trimming shortened V by 4 bases and J by 6 bases, and 8 bases separated the two germline ends. Per germline, CDR1 SGHNT and CDR2 YYREEE (reference sequence). This CDR3 has 12 amino acids. The CDR3 DNA sequence: TGTGCCAGCAGCCTCACTCGCAATGAGCAGTTCTTC. This translates into CASSLTRNEQFF.

This clone was detected only a few times. The genes are TRBV7-9 and TRBJ2-3; 10 bases align to TRBD2. Germline values: CDR1 SEHNR, CDR2 FQNEAQ (reference sequence). The CDR3 runs to 15 residues. The junction had 7 bases not matched to a gene; V was cut back by 6 bases and J by 4 bases. This chain's CDR3 is CASSPTSGNADTQYF. DNA of the CDR3: TGTGCCAGCAGTCCCACTAGCGGGAATGCAGATACGCAGTATTTT.

Turning to this clone: Other DNA sequences in the same sample also yield this CDR3. The rearrangement uses TRBV5-1 and TRBJ1-1; D might be TRBD1 (5 bases). The V gene lost 4 bases and the J gene lost 1 base, with 8 bases spanning the gap. Germline CDR1 reads SGHRS; CDR2 reads YFSETQ. This CDR3 spans 13 amino acids. The CDR3, as DNA: TGCGCCAGCAGCCTCGGGGGGAACACTGAAGCTTTCTTT. This encodes CASSLGGNTEAFF.

The chain combines TRBV6-1 with TRBJ1-4; 8 nucleotides align to TRBD1. The CDR3 sequence is 13 residues long. Germline loops: CDR1 MNHNS, CDR2 SASEGT. V trimming: 8 bases; J trimming: 8 bases; junction bases outside the gene matches: 7. CDR3 DNA sequence: TGTGCCAGCTGGACAGGGTCTTCGGAAAAACTGTTTTTT. Protein sequence: CASWTGSSEKLFF.

The V and J genes are TRBV4-2 and TRBJ1-2; D possibly corresponds to TRBD1 (5 bases). Germline V gene lookup returns CDR1 LGHNA and CDR2 YNFKEQ. This CDR3 is 15 amino acids long. Trimming took 0 bases from V and 4 from J, leaving 12 bases between them. The CDR3 protein is CASSQDSGQVYGYTF. CDR3 DNA sequence: TGTGCCAGCAGCCAAGATAGCGGACAAGTCTATGGCTACACCTTC.